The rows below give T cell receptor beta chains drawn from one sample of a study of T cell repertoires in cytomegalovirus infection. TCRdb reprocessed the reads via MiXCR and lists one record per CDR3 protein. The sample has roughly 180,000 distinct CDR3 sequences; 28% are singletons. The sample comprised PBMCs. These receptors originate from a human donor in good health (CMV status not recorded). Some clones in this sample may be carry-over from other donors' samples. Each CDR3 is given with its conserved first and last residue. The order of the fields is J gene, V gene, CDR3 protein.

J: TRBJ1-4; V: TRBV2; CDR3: CASSADMGGEKLFF
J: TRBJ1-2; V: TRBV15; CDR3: CATSRDRGADGYTF
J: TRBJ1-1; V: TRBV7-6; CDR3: CASSRGQRTEAFF
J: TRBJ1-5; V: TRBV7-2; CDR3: CASSRDRDGQPQHF
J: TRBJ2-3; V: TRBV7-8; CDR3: CASSSRLAGGDTQYF
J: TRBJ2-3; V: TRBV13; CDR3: CASSARPTDTQYF
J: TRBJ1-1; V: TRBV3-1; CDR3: CASSRNPWDRNTEAFF
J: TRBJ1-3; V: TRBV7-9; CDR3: CASSVSRDPSSGNTIYF
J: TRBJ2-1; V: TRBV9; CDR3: CASSVADNYNEQFF
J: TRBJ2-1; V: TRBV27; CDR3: CASSPSGSFVHNEQFF
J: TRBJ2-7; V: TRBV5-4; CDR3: CASSPGGQGPYEQYF
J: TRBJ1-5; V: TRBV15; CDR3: CATRDAGPNQPQHF
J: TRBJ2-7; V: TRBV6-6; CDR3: CASSYPATGVYEQYF
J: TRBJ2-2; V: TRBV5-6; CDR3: CASSPLTGNTGELFF
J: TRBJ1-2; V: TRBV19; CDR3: CASSMGYANYGYTF
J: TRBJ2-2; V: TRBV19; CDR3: CASSISPPLTGELFF
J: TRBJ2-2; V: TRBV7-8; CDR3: CASSLARFSNTGELFF
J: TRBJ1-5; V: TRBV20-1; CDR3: CSASAFDRGHDQPQHF
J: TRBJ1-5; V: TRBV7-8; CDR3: CASSLGGRSVGSNQPQHF
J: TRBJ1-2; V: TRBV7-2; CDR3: CASSNHDRGRVGYTF
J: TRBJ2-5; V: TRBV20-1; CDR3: CSRGPQYQETQYF
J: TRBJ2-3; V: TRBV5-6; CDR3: CASSLDLRGGDTQYF
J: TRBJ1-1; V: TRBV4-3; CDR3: CASSQDPQTEAFF
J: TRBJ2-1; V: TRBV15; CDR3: CATSSGSSSSYNEQFF
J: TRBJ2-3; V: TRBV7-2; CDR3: CASSSRQGAAAGGTDTQYF
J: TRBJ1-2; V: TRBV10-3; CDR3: CAISEGTPRHYGYTF
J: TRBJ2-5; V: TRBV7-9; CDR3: CASSPLGGQETQYF
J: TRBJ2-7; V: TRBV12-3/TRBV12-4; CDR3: CASTLDSSSYEQYF
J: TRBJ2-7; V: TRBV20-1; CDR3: CSARPITGQGMREQYF
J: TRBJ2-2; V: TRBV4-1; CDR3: CASSQDRGEWSGELFF
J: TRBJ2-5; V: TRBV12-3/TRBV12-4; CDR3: CASSPHRGGQETQYF
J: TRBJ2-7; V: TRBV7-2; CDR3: CASSMRQVVSYEQYF
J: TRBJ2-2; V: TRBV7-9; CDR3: CASSTGTVHTGELFF
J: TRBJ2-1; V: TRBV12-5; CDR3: CASGLDAYNEQFF
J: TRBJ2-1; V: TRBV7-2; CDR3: CASSSKAGGNEQFF